These T cell receptor beta chains were read from a single sample in a study of blood T cells in healthy people across ages. TCRdb passed the 5' RACE reads through MiXCR, listing each CDR3 protein once. The profile shows roughly 1.5 million distinct CDR3 sequences, roughly two fifths of them singletons. Sequenced material: blood. These receptors originate from a woman aged 18-29 years in good health. Each CDR3 is given with its conserved first and last residue. Each record gives: J gene, V gene, CDR3 length, D gene, clone size, CDR3 protein, CDR3 DNA. D genes are given only for firm matches. Not every row has a clone size; where given, it reads once, few, many or a size class.

>TRBJ1-1|TRBV9|14|NA|NA
CASSVGGGDTEAFF
TGTGCCAGCTCAGTTGGGGGGGGAGACACTGAAGCTTTCTTT
>TRBJ2-4|TRBV4-3|13|TRBD2|NA
CASKGEGMDIQYF
TGCGCCAGCAAAGGGGAGGGCATGGACATTCAGTACTTC
>TRBJ1-1|TRBV4-3|15|TRBD1|NA
CASSRRDRGEVEAFF
TGCGCCAGCAGCCGGAGGGACAGGGGAGAGGTTGAAGCTTTCTTT
>TRBJ2-3|TRBV20-1|14|NA|NA
CSARVKGVWDTQYF
TGCAGTGCTAGAGTGAAAGGGGTTTGGGATACGCAGTATTTT
>TRBJ2-1|TRBV5-1|15|TRBD2|few
CASSPRTSNYNEQFF
TGCGCCAGCAGCCCGAGGACTAGCAATTACAATGAGCAGTTCTTC
>TRBJ1-1|TRBV4-1|15|NA|NA
CASSQQGHLNTEAFF
TGCGCCAGCAGCCAACAGGGACACCTGAACACTGAAGCTTTCTTT
>TRBJ2-7|TRBV5-1|15|TRBD1|NA
CASSLEQGAYNEQYF
TGCGCCAGCAGCTTGGAACAGGGGGCATACAATGAGCAGTACTTC
>TRBJ2-1|TRBV7-9|15|TRBD2|NA
CASSPGTSGSYEQFF
TGTGCCAGCAGCCCCGGGACTAGCGGGAGTTATGAGCAGTTCTTC
>TRBJ1-1|TRBV12-3/TRBV12-4|14|TRBD1|NA
CASNLTGGVGEAFF
TGTGCCAGCAACCTGACAGGGGGAGTAGGTGAAGCTTTCTTT
>TRBJ2-1|TRBV7-3|17|NA|NA
CASSVLHRDHSYNEQFF
TGTGCCAGCAGCGTCCTCCACAGGGACCATTCCTACAATGAGCAGTTCTTC
>TRBJ2-4|TRBV15|16|NA|NA
CATSRDQASTQNIQYF
TGTGCCACCAGCAGAGATCAAGCGTCCACCCAAAACATTCAGTACTTC
>TRBJ2-1|TRBV6-2/TRBV6-3|19|TRBD2|NA
CASTHPGLAGPAAYNEQFF
TGTGCCAGCACGCACCCGGGACTAGCGGGGCCAGCCGCCTACAATGAGCAGTTCTTC
>TRBJ2-5|TRBV7-9|17|NA|NA
CASSLDFGADSQETQYF
TGTGCCAGCAGCTTAGACTTTGGGGCAGATTCCCAGGAGACCCAGTACTTC
>TRBJ2-1|TRBV12-3/TRBV12-4|9|NA|NA
CASRAGQFF
TGTGCCAGCAGAGCGGGGCAGTTCTTC
>TRBJ2-5|TRBV10-3|12|NA|NA
CAISETVETQYF
TGTGCCATCAGTGAGACAGTAGAGACCCAGTACTTC
>TRBJ2-3|TRBV30|12|NA|NA
CARSREAGTQYF
TGTGCCCGGAGCCGAGAAGCAGGGACGCAGTATTTT
>TRBJ2-3|TRBV13|16|NA|NA
CASSYLGRRRPGTQYF
TGTGCCAGCAGCTACCTGGGACGGCGCCGTCCAGGTACGCAGTATTTT
>TRBJ2-1|TRBV29-1|14|TRBD1|many
CSVQITGGPNEQFF
TGCAGCGTTCAGATCACAGGGGGCCCTAATGAGCAGTTCTTC
>TRBJ2-7|TRBV6-5|17|NA|few
CASSHNPTGTPYNEQYF
TGTGCCAGCAGTCACAACCCAACCGGGACTCCCTACAATGAGCAGTACTTC
>TRBJ1-4|TRBV10-2|16|NA|few
CASSDRETATNEKLFF
TGCGCCAGCAGTGACAGGGAAACCGCAACTAATGAAAAACTGTTTTTT
>TRBJ2-7|TRBV20-1|14|TRBD1|NA
CSARHDRGLYEQYF
TGCAGTGCCAGACACGACAGGGGGCTCTATGAGCAGTACTTC
>TRBJ2-3|TRBV25-1|15|NA|NA
CASSDSVRGGDTQYF
TGTGCCAGCAGTGACTCTGTGCGGGGCGGTGATACGCAGTATTTT
>TRBJ2-1|TRBV6-5|15|NA|NA
CASRERGGLRNEQFF
TGTGCCAGCAGAGAGAGGGGGGGCCTAAGGAATGAGCAGTTCTTC
>TRBJ2-1|TRBV24-1|13|NA|NA
CATSPMGGHEQFF
TGTGCCACCAGTCCCATGGGGGGGCATGAGCAGTTCTTC
>TRBJ1-2|TRBV15|17|TRBD1|few
CATSRGGRRGQGYGYTF
TGTGCCACCAGCAGAGGAGGGAGGAGGGGGCAAGGCTATGGCTACACCTTC
>TRBJ2-7|TRBV11-2|14|TRBD1|few
CASSVGQESYEQYF
TGTGCCAGCAGCGTTGGACAGGAAAGCTACGAGCAGTACTTC
>TRBJ2-6|TRBV4-2|14|NA|NA
CASQEGAGANVLTF
TGTGCCAGCCAAGAGGGTGCTGGGGCCAACGTCCTGACTTTC
>TRBJ1-2|TRBV20-1|11|NA|few
CSAVHRDGYTF
TGCAGTGCTGTCCACAGGGATGGCTACACCTTC
>TRBJ2-1|TRBV3-1|15|TRBD1|NA
CASSFRQGRDNEQFF
TGTGCCAGCAGTTTTCGACAGGGGCGGGACAATGAGCAGTTCTTC
>TRBJ2-2|TRBV6-5|14|TRBD2|NA
CASSILAGGGELFF
TGTGCCAGCAGTATACTAGCGGGAGGGGGGGAGCTGTTTTTT
>TRBJ2-1|TRBV20-1|14|NA|NA
CGARAVQDPNEQFF
TGCGGTGCTAGAGCCGTACAGGACCCCAATGAGCAGTTCTTC
>TRBJ1-1|TRBV5-1|14|NA|NA
CASSDSRGFTEAFF
TGCGCCAGCAGCGATTCGAGGGGGTTCACTGAAGCTTTCTTT
>TRBJ2-7|TRBV6-6|14|TRBD2|few
CASRQTGGSYEQYF
TGTGCCAGCAGACAGACGGGGGGCTCCTACGAGCAGTACTTC
>TRBJ2-3|TRBV6-2/TRBV6-3|16|NA|NA
CASSYAVLQHTDTQYF
TGTGCCAGCAGTTACGCGGTCCTCCAACACACAGATACGCAGTATTTT
>TRBJ2-7|TRBV27|13|NA|few
CASSFRPTAEQYF
TGTGCCAGCAGTTTTCGTCCGACAGCTGAGCAGTACTTC
>TRBJ1-2|TRBV20-1|16|TRBD1|many
CSASRIGQGVAYGYTF
TGCAGTGCTAGCCGAATTGGACAGGGGGTCGCCTATGGCTACACCTTC
>TRBJ1-6|TRBV7-2|15|TRBD1|NA
CASSPDRGKNSPLHF
TGTGCCAGCAGCCCTGACAGGGGAAAGAATTCACCCCTCCACTTT
>TRBJ2-5|TRBV4-3|15|NA|NA
CASSQERPGYNEQYF
TGCGCCAGCAGCCAAGAAAGGCCGGGCTACAATGAGCAGTACTTC
>TRBJ2-3|TRBV4-3|16|TRBD2|NA
CASSPMGTSGTDTQYF
TGCGCCAGCAGCCCCATGGGGACTAGCGGCACAGATACGCAGTATTTT
>TRBJ1-1|TRBV7-6|14|NA|NA
CASRAGASNTEAFF
TGTGCCAGCAGAGCAGGGGCGTCGAACACTGAAGCTTTCTTT
>TRBJ2-7|TRBV20-1|14|NA|NA
CSAAWPGSSYEQYF
TGCAGTGCAGCGTGGCCGGGGAGCTCCTACGAGCAGTACTTC
>TRBJ2-7|TRBV20-1|13|NA|few
CSARLAGYNEQYF
TGCAGTGCTAGGCTAGCTGGCTACAATGAGCAGTACTTC
>TRBJ2-3|TRBV20-1|15|TRBD2|few
CRGMTSGPRGDTQYF
TGCAGGGGGATGACTAGCGGGCCCCGAGGGGATACGCAGTATTTT
>TRBJ2-1|TRBV7-2|14|NA|NA
CASSLATPGGDQFF
TGTGCCAGCAGCTTAGCGACCCCAGGCGGCGATCAGTTCTTC
>TRBJ2-1|TRBV30|15|TRBD2|NA
CAWSIEREGHNEQFF
TGTGCCTGGAGTATCGAGCGGGAAGGCCACAATGAGCAGTTCTTC
>TRBJ2-3|TRBV15|15|NA|few
CATSRDSMGADTQYF
TGTGCCACCAGCAGAGATAGTATGGGCGCAGATACGCAGTATTTT
>TRBJ1-2|TRBV11-2|14|NA|NA
CASSLMWDGYGYTF
TGTGCCAGCAGCTTAATGTGGGACGGCTATGGCTACACCTTC
>TRBJ2-1|TRBV20-1|14|TRBD2|NA
CSESAGVLGNEQFF
TGCAGTGAATCTGCGGGAGTTTTGGGCAATGAGCAGTTCTTC